The entry below describes one TCR beta chain. Its cognate antigen is unknown. As handled by the study authors: ImmunoSEQ only sent back junction sequences with no quality scores, so filtering was done differently. The assay was immunoSEQ multiplex PCR, and TCRdb's table has in-frame clones only and misses some. V, J and clone size derive from that table, while D and trimming were established from the DNA sequence. This table has about 2.1 million clones, roughly 95% appearing once. As defined, naive CD8 cells were CD45RO-negative and positively selected for CCR7, with terminally differentiated effector memory CD45RA+ cells excluded. The data were taken from a study of shared clonotypes between healthy human individuals. V was pared by 4 bases and J by 0 bases, with 7 bases of the junction left unmatched. The length of the CDR3 is 17 residues. CDR1 MGHRA and CDR2 YSYEKL come from the germline V gene.

General study results and limits: The donor pool, a small one, limited the genetic and exposure-history diversity represented. Apart from blood, nothing was sampled; tissue repertoires likely differ. A handful of donors held about 4.5% of naive CD4 clonotypes in common.

This chain uses TRBV4-1 with TRBJ2-7; TRBD2 matches at 12 bases. The sample comprised naive CD8+ T cells from PBMCs. The clonotype originates from a man in his late teens or twenties in good health. Some clones in this sample may be carry-over from other donors' samples. In nucleotides, the CDR3 is TGCGCCAGCAGCCTCCGAGGGACTAGCGGGCACTCCTACGAGCAGTACTTC. This sequence encodes CASSLRGTSGHSYEQYF.